Below are 20 T cell receptor beta chains sequenced from a single sample in a study of T cell repertoires in urothelial bladder cancer. The method was immunoSEQ multiplex PCR; TCRdb's version includes in-frame clones alone and lacks a portion of them. Seen here are 1,200 to 1,500 clones, roughly 70% observed once, and the top ten hold 29%. The sequenced sample consisted of tumor-infiltrating cells from bladder cancer. These receptors all stem from a human donor with urothelial carcinoma.

The chain has TRBV18 and TRBJ2-5, with 9 bases fitting TRBD1. Germline CDR1 and CDR2: KGHSH and LQKENI. The CDR3 is made up of 15 amino acids. The trim removed 1 base at V and 5 bases at J, leaving 5 bases unmatched. DNA for the CDR3: TGTGCCAGCTCACCACAGACGACAGGGGGGGAGACCCAGTACTTC. Amino acids: CASSPQTTGGETQYF.

The chain links TRBV25-1 to TRBJ2-1; 8 bases are shared with TRBD2. The germline V gene encodes CDR1 MGHDK and CDR2 SYGVNS. The ends lost 2 bases at V and 7 bases at J; junction bases unmatched: 16. CDR3 length equals 18 residues. CDR3 protein: CASSEGEPGLGGKNEQFF. CDR3 DNA: TGTGCCAGCAGTGAAGGGGAACCGGGACTAGGAGGAAAAAATGAGCAGTTCTTC. Full variable domain (outside the CDR3, taken from reference TRBV25-1 and TRBJ2-1): EADIYQTPRYLVIGTGKKITLECSQTMGHDKMYWYQQDPGMELHLIHYSYGVNSTEKGDLSSESTVSRIRTEHFPLTLESARPSHTSQYLCASSEGEPGLGGKNEQFFGPGTRLTVL.

The V and J genes are TRBV4-2 and TRBJ2-7, with TRBD2 identical over 9 bases. This CDR3 is 17 amino acids long. Germline V CDR1 and CDR2: LGHNA, YNFKEQ. V gave up 0 bases and J gave up 0 bases; unmatched junction bases: 6. The CDR3 nucleotides are TGTGCCAGCAGCCAAGATCTCGGGACTAGCCCCTCCTACGAGCAGTACTTC. This codes for CASSQDLGTSPSYEQYF.

The chain employs TRBV6-6 and TRBJ1-5, with 8 nucleotides matching TRBD1. CDR3 length: 15 residues. V lost 8 bases and J lost 4; bases outside the gene matches: 10. The germline gives CDR1 MNHNY, CDR2 SVGAGI (reference sequence). CDR3 DNA: TGTGCCAGCCGGGGACAGGAATTTTGGAATCAGCCCCAGCATTTT. Translating gives CASRGQEFWNQPQHF.

The CDR3 spells CASSPRVAGWETQYF. DNA for the CDR3: TGCGCCAGCAGCCCTCGGGTAGCGGGATGGGAGACCCAGTACTTC. This chain links TRBV5-1 with TRBJ2-5, with 8 bases matching TRBD2. Trimming took 4 bases from V and 5 from J; bases not matched to a gene: 10. The CDR3 has 15 residues. Germline lookup yields CDR1 SGHRS and CDR2 YFSETQ. Variable domain in full (rest from reference TRBV5-1 and TRBJ2-5): KAGVTQTPRYLIKTRGQQVTLSCSPISGHRSVSWYQQTPGQGLQFLFEYFSETQRNKGNFPGRFSGRQFSNSRSEMNVSTLELGDSALYLCASSPRVAGWETQYFGPGTRLLVL.

This chain links TRBV10-1 with TRBJ1-1; D remains ambiguous. Germline values: CDR1 WNHNN, CDR2 SYGVQD (reference sequence). V was pared by 5 bases and J by 1 base, with 8 bases between. This CDR3 spans 13 amino acids. As DNA, the CDR3 is TGCGCCAGCAGTCAGACACGGAACACTGAAGCTTTCTTT. Encoded protein: CASSQTRNTEAFF.

The rearrangement links TRBV4-3 to TRBJ2-1, with TRBD1 matching 7 bases. Germline CDR1 reads LGHNA; CDR2 reads YSLEER. The CDR3 runs to 14 residues. Germline trimming cut 4 bases from V and 6 bases from J; bases unmatched to any gene: 6. The CDR3: CASSPPNRGNEQFF. The CDR3 DNA reads as TGCGCCAGCAGCCCGCCTAACAGGGGCAATGAGCAGTTCTTC.

This clone has a handful of counts. The chain joins TRBV9 to TRBJ2-5; D may be TRBD1 or TRBD2 (5 bases each). This CDR3 is built from 15 residues. Trimming pared 3 bases from V and 5 bases from J, leaving 17 bases between. Per germline, CDR1 SGDLS and CDR2 YYNGEE. CDR3 nucleotides: TGTGCCAGCAGCGATTCCGGGGACCCCCAGGAGACCCAGTACTTC. It encodes CASSDSGDPQETQYF.

The table lists this clone with a count of one. This chain connects TRBV28 to TRBJ2-5; TRBD2 might be the D (6 bases). There are 15 residues in the CDR3. The germline gives CDR1 MDHEN, CDR2 SYDVKM. Trimming removed 2 bases at V and 5 bases at J, with 15 bases between. CDR3 sequence (DNA): TGTGCCAGCAGTTTACGGGCTTCAAGCGGGGAGACCCAGTACTTC. This codes for CASSLRASSGETQYF.

There are a few counts of this clone. This chain joins TRBV7-2 and TRBJ2-1; 8 bases are shared with TRBD2. CDR1 is SGHTA, CDR2 FQGNSA, per germline. V lost 1 base to trimming and J lost 8 bases; unmatched junction nucleotides: 10. This CDR3 contains 16 residues. CDR3 bases: TGTGCCAGCAGCTTAGGCAGCGGGGGCCTTTTGGATGAGCAGTTCTTC. Its translation is CASSLGSGGLLDEQFF.

The CDR3 region is CASSGLTDTQYF. The CDR3 DNA follows: TGTGCCAGCAGCGGATTGACAGATACGCAGTATTTT. V usage is TRBV9 and J usage is TRBJ2-3, with D uncertain. The CDR3 covers 12 residues. CDR1 and CDR2 from the germline V gene are SGDLS and YYNGEE. The V end was cut by 3 bases, the J end by 3 bases, with 5 bases between.

The chain has TRBV28 and TRBJ1-1; possible D gene TRBD1, 6 bases. Looked up from germline, CDR1 is MDHEN and CDR2 is SYDVKM. CDR3 length: 13 amino acids. The V gene lost 2 bases and the J gene lost 11 bases, with 15 bases spanning the gap. In DNA form, the CDR3 reads TGTGCCAGCAGTTTAGTAGGGACACTGAGGGCTTTCTTT. Protein product: CASSLVGTLRAFF.

The chain links TRBV19 to TRBJ1-3; D is unresolved. CDR1 and CDR2 (germline): LNHDA, SQIVND (reference sequence). Trimming shortened V by 2 bases and J by 0 bases, and 8 bases separated the two germline ends. This CDR3 spans 15 amino acids. The DNA of the CDR3 is TGTGCCAGTAGTATAACGGTTCTCTCTGGAAACACCATATATTTT. Encoded protein: CASSITVLSGNTIYF.

The chain combines TRBV4-1 with TRBJ1-2; D unclear. V was cut by 3 bases and J by 1 base, with 12 bases left in between. The CDR3 has 15 amino acids. The V gene's germline CDR1 is MGHRA and CDR2 YSYEKL. CDR3: CASSHRTENNYGYTF. CDR3 DNA: TGCGCCAGCAGCCACCGCACCGAGAATAACTATGGCTACACCTTC.

Worth noting for this clone: Other DNA sequences in the same sample also yield this CDR3. DNA of the CDR3: TGTGCCAGCAGGGACTGGACAGGGAAGGAAGCGGACGCCGGGGAGCTGTTTTTT. This encodes CASRDWTGKEADAGELFF. V is TRBV2 and J is TRBJ2-2; 8 bases align to TRBD1. With 6 bases clipped from V and 6 bases from J, the junction kept 18 bases outside the gene matches. Germline lookup yields CDR1 SNHLY and CDR2 FYNNEI. The CDR3 sequence is 18 residues long.

This sequence joins TRBV11-2 and TRBJ2-1; 12 bases agree with TRBD2. The CDR3 sequence is 16 residues long. Germline V gene lookup returns CDR1 SGHAT and CDR2 FQNNGV. Unmatched junction bases numbered 4, after V lost 5 bases and J lost 2 bases. The CDR3: CASSERLAGAYNEQFF. CDR3 in DNA: TGTGCCAGCAGCGAGAGACTAGCGGGGGCCTACAATGAGCAGTTCTTC.

The chain recombines TRBV19 with TRBJ1-2; D uncertain. V lost 3 bases, J lost 2 bases, and 19 bases lay in between. Germline V CDR1 and CDR2: LNHDA, SQIVND (reference sequence). The CDR3 has 17 residues. CDR3 sequence: CASSIRGSSTENYGYTF. Written as DNA, the CDR3 is TGTGCCAGTAGTATTCGTGGATCCTCGACTGAAAACTATGGCTACACCTTC.

V and J are TRBV2 and TRBJ1-6; D may be TRBD1 (6 bases). CDR1 is SNHLY and CDR2 is FYNNEI in the germline V gene. CDR3 size: 13 residues. Deletions cut 6 bases from V and 6 bases from J, with 9 bases between. Written as DNA, the CDR3 is TGTGCCAGCAGGGCAGGGGCTAATTCACCCCTCCACTTT. Its protein product is CASRAGANSPLHF.

The gene calls are TRBV11-2 and TRBJ1-1; 8 bases line up with TRBD1. The CDR3 totals 16 residues. The J segment lost 4 bases and the V segment lost 2 bases, leaving 9 bases of the junction unmatched. Germline V CDR1 and CDR2: SGHAT, FQNNGV. This CDR3 reads CASSLRTGPRRTEAFF. CDR3 DNA sequence: TGTGCCAGCAGCTTACGGACAGGGCCACGTCGCACTGAAGCTTTCTTT.

The V and J genes are TRBV5-1 and TRBJ2-1, with a possible D match to TRBD2 (6 bases). Germline CDR1 is SGHRS and CDR2 is YFSETQ. Trimming stripped 0 bases from V and 4 bases from J, with 17 bases between. CDR3 length equals 17 residues. This CDR3 is CASSLDLGSGAYNEQFF. Here the CDR3 DNA reads TGCGCCAGCAGCTTGGATCTGGGTAGCGGAGCTTACAATGAGCAGTTCTTC.